The subject of this entry is one T cell receptor (beta chain). This entry comes from a study of shared clonotypes between healthy human individuals. Generated by immunoSEQ multiplex PCR, the TCRdb table keeps only in-frame clones and is missing some. The sample lists 2 million to 2.5 million clones, more than 80% occurring once. The CDR3 has 16 residues. The germline V gene encodes CDR1 SGHRS and CDR2 YFSETQ. Trimming cost V 5 bases and J 2 bases; bases outside gene matches: 10. The study separated CD4+ cells into CD45RA+ naive and CD45RA-negative memory subsets. This receptor was taken from a man aged 18 to 30 in good health. Some clones in this sample may be carry-over from other donors' samples. Sequencing was carried out using naive CD4+ T cells from PBMCs. The sample's subset: CD45RA+ positively selected. V and J are TRBV5-1 and TRBJ2-7; 10 bases fit TRBD1. CDR3 nucleotides: TGCGCCAGCAGTCGTACCGGGACAGGGGCGACCTACGAGCAGTACTTC. Translation gives CASSRTGTGATYEQYF.